These T cell receptor beta chains were read from a single sample in a study of long-term antiretroviral therapy in people with HIV. Sequenced by immunoSEQ multiplex PCR; TCRdb stores in-frame clones only, minus some. The top ten hold approximately 2% of the sample, which has over 35,000 clones, about 95% seen once. The sample consisted of unsorted PBMCs, taken 9.2 years after starting antiretroviral therapy. Receptor source: a man between 25 and 39 years old with HIV. The CDR3 runs from the conserved cysteine through the conserved F or W. The D gene is left open where the match is weak. Size is omitted from some rows. Given values are once, few, many or a class for expanded clones.

v_call,j_call,clone_size,d_call,cdr3_aa,cdr3_nt
TRBV10-2,TRBJ2-7,-,TRBD2,CASSPSGVAQYF,TGCGCCAGCAGTCCTAGCGGGGTGGCGCAGTACTTC
TRBV19,TRBJ1-1,-,-,CASRGRRGALNTEAFF,TGTGCCAGTAGGGGACGGAGAGGGGCATTGAACACTGAAGCTTTCTTT
TRBV9,TRBJ1-1,-,-,CASSVVSGNTEAFF,TGTGCCAGCAGCGTAGTGTCGGGGAACACTGAAGCTTTCTTT
TRBV7-9,TRBJ1-2,-,-,CASSLVGSWGYTF,TGTGCCAGCAGCTTAGTGGGCAGCTGGGGCTACACCTTC
TRBV28,TRBJ1-5,-,-,CASVGPGHPGGAQHF,TGTGCCAGCGTTGGTCCGGGACATCCCGGGGGAGCCCAGCATTTT
TRBV7-3,TRBJ2-3,-,-,CASSLVASTDTQYF,TGTGCCAGCAGCTTAGTAGCTAGCACAGATACGCAGTATTTT
TRBV4-1,TRBJ1-2,-,-,CASSQGGQGGYGYTF,TGCGCCAGCAGCCAAGGTGGGCAGGGAGGGTATGGCTACACCTTC
TRBV7-9,TRBJ1-1,-,-,CASSLEMGGYTEAFF,TGTGCCAGCAGCTTAGAGATGGGGGGTTACACTGAAGCTTTCTTT
TRBV11-2,TRBJ1-5,-,-,CASSRQVNQPQHF,TGTGCCAGCAGCCGACAGGTTAATCAGCCCCAGCATTTT
TRBV5-1,TRBJ2-4,-,TRBD1,CASSLGGQGWELAKNIQYF,TGCGCCAGCAGCCTAGGGGGACAGGGGTGGGAACTAGCCAAAAACATTCAGTACTTC
TRBV19,TRBJ1-5,-,-,CASSIQYAQPQHF,TGTGCCAGTAGTATCCAATACGCCCAGCCCCAGCATTTT
TRBV5-6,TRBJ1-2,-,-,CASSLVGGRNYGYTF,TGTGCCAGCAGCTTGGTCGGGGGACGTAACTATGGCTACACCTTC
TRBV5-4,TRBJ2-5,-,-,CASSGGEETQYF,TGTGCCAGCAGCGGGGGAGAAGAGACCCAGTACTTC
TRBV5-4,TRBJ1-3,-,-,CAFGGLTGNTIYF,TGTGCCTTCGGGGGGCTTACTGGAAACACCATATATTTT
TRBV7-2,TRBJ1-2,-,-,CASSHSYEINYGYTF,TGTGCCAGCAGCCACTCATACGAGATTAACTATGGCTACACCTTC
TRBV2,TRBJ1-6,-,-,CASSFDTYNSPLHF,TGTGCCAGCAGTTTTGATACCTATAATTCACCCCTCCACTTT
TRBV7-9,TRBJ1-6,-,TRBD1,CASSLRQGRNSPLHF,TGTGCCAGCAGCCTCCGACAGGGGAGGAATTCACCCCTCCACTTT
TRBV7-8,TRBJ2-7,-,TRBD2,CASSSGTSYEQYF,TGTGCCAGCAGCTCCGGGACTAGCTACGAGCAGTACTTC
TRBV5-1,TRBJ1-4,-,-,CASSFRGLDEKLFF,TGCGCCAGCAGCTTCCGCGGGCTGGATGAAAAACTGTTTTTT
TRBV11-2,TRBJ2-7,once,-,CASSLGHSSYEQYF,TGTGCCAGCAGCTTAGGTCACAGTTCCTACGAGCAGTACTTC